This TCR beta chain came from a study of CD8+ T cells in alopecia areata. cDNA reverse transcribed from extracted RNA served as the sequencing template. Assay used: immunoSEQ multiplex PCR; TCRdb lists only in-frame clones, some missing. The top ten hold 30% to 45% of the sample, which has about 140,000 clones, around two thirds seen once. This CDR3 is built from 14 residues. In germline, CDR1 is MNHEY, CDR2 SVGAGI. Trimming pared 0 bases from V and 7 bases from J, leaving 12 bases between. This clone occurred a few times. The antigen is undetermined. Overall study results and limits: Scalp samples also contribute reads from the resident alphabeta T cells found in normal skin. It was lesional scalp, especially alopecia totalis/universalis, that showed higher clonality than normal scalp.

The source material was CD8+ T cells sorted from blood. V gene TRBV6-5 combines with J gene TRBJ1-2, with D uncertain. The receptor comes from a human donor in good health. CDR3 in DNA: TGTGCCAGCAGTTACTCGGTCAGGATGGGTGGCTACACCTTC. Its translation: CASSYSVRMGGYTF.